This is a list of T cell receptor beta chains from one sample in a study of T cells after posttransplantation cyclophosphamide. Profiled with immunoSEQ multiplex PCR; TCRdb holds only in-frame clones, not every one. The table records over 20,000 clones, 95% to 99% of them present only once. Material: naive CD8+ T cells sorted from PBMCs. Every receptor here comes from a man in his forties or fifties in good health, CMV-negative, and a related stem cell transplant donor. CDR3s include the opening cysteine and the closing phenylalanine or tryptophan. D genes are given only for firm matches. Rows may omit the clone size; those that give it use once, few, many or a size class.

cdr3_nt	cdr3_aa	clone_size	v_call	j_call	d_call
TGTGCCTGGAGTGTACTTGGCGACTCCGCCATCTACAATGAGCAGTTCTTC	CAWSVLGDSAIYNEQFF	NA	TRBV30	TRBJ2-1	NA
TGTGCCAGCAGCGTAGGTAGCGGGAGTTACGAGCAGTACTTC	CASSVGSGSYEQYF	NA	TRBV9	TRBJ2-7	TRBD2
TGTGCCAGCACCCCTCTAGTAAGACTAGCGGTTACGAACACCGGGGAGCTGTTTTTT	CASTPLVRLAVTNTGELFF	NA	TRBV7-8	TRBJ2-2	TRBD2
TGTGCCAGCAGCGTAGGCGACCTCATAGGGGACACTGAAGCTTTCTTT	CASSVGDLIGDTEAFF	NA	TRBV9	TRBJ1-1	NA
TGTGCCAGCAGACTTACAGTCGCCTCTGGAAACACCATATATTTT	CASRLTVASGNTIYF	NA	TRBV7-2	TRBJ1-3	NA
TGTGCCACCTCAGCTAGCGGGAGCTCCTACGAGCAGTACTTC	CATSASGSSYEQYF	NA	TRBV19	TRBJ2-7	TRBD2
TGTGCCAGCAGCCAAGAGACAGGGTATAATTCACCCCTCCACTTT	CASSQETGYNSPLHF	NA	TRBV4-2	TRBJ1-6	TRBD1
TGTGCCAGCAGCTCTAGCGGGAGGGATGACACCGGGGAGCTGTTTTTT	CASSSSGRDDTGELFF	NA	TRBV7-9	TRBJ2-2	TRBD2
TGTGCCTGGAGCTTCGGTCCTTACGAGCAGTACTTC	CAWSFGPYEQYF	NA	TRBV30	TRBJ2-7	NA
TGTGCCAGCACCCTAGCGGTTACAGATACGCAGTATTTT	CASTLAVTDTQYF	NA	TRBV6-1	TRBJ2-3	TRBD2
TGTGCCAGCTCACCAGGGGGCCCTGATACGCAGTATTTT	CASSPGGPDTQYF	once	TRBV18	TRBJ2-3	NA
TGTGCCAGCAGCCCGATTGGACAGGGAGTAAACGAGCAGTACTTC	CASSPIGQGVNEQYF	NA	TRBV5-6	TRBJ2-7	TRBD1
TGTGCCAGCAGCTTGGAGGGGTTGGGGAAGAACACTGAAGCTTTCTTT	CASSLEGLGKNTEAFF	NA	TRBV5-4	TRBJ1-1	NA
TGTGCCAGCAGCCTAAGGGGACAGGAGCAAGAGACCCAGTACTTC	CASSLRGQEQETQYF	NA	TRBV9	TRBJ2-5	TRBD1
TGTGCCAGCAGTTTCGGCGGTCAGCCCCAGCATTTT	CASSFGGQPQHF	once	TRBV6-5	TRBJ1-5	NA
TGTGCCAGCAGTTTCACGGTTTTCTACGAGCAGTACTTC	CASSFTVFYEQYF	NA	TRBV6-5	TRBJ2-7	NA
TGTGCCAGCAGTGACAGGGGATACTACGAGCAGTACTTC	CASSDRGYYEQYF	NA	TRBV2	TRBJ2-7	NA
TGTGCCAGCAGCTTAGTAGGGGTCGAGCAGTACTTC	CASSLVGVEQYF	NA	TRBV11-2	TRBJ2-7	NA
TGCGCCAGCAGTTGGGACAGCGAGCAGTACTTC	CASSWDSEQYF	once	TRBV10-2	TRBJ2-7	TRBD1
TGCGCCAGCAGCCAGAAGACGGCGGGAAGCGAGCAGTACTTC	CASSQKTAGSEQYF	NA	TRBV4-1	TRBJ2-7	NA
TGTGCCAGCAGCACTAACAGGGAATTAGCTGAAGCTTTCTTT	CASSTNRELAEAFF	NA	TRBV7-9	TRBJ1-1	NA
TGTGCCAGCAGCTTATTAGTCCAGGAACAGAGATATGGCTACACCTTC	CASSLLVQEQRYGYTF	NA	TRBV13	TRBJ1-2	NA
TGTGCCAGCAGCTTGGCCGCAGATGGAACGGGAAAAAGGTTTTTT	CASSLAADGTGKRFF	NA	TRBV5-5	TRBJ1-4	NA
TGCGCCAGCATGGGACAGGGAACCGGGGAGCTGTTTTTT	CASMGQGTGELFF	NA	TRBV4-1	TRBJ2-2	TRBD1
TGTGCCAGCAGCCTGGTCCGACAGGGAACCGGGACCCGGGTGGGTGAGCAGTTCTTC	CASSLVRQGTGTRVGEQFF	once	TRBV5-5	TRBJ2-1	TRBD1
TGTGCCAGCAGGCTACAGGGTAGGGACTCCTACGAGCAGTACTTC	CASRLQGRDSYEQYF	NA	TRBV27	TRBJ2-7	NA
TGTGCCAGCAGCCCGACAGCGAACACTGAAGCTTTCTTT	CASSPTANTEAFF	NA	TRBV27	TRBJ1-1	NA
TGTGCCAGTAGTATAGACGAAACAGGGGGCGGGTCATCAGATACGCAGTATTTT	CASSIDETGGGSSDTQYF	NA	TRBV19	TRBJ2-3	TRBD1
TGTGCCAGCAGTTTCATTTTAGGGACAATTTATGGCTACACCTTC	CASSFILGTIYGYTF	NA	TRBV28	TRBJ1-2	NA
TGCGCCAGCAGCCAAGGACAGGTCGGCGAAGGGCAGCAGTACTTC	CASSQGQVGEGQQYF	NA	TRBV5-1	TRBJ2-7	TRBD1
TGTGCCAGCAGCTTCGGCGGGAGTGGGGAGACCCAGTACTTC	CASSFGGSGETQYF	once	TRBV7-3	TRBJ2-5	TRBD2
TGTGCCAGCAGTTACCTTATAGCGGGAAGGGCCTACGAGCAGTACTTC	CASSYLIAGRAYEQYF	NA	TRBV6-5	TRBJ2-7	TRBD2
TGTGCCAGCAGCTTCGGACTAGCCATCTACGAGCAGTACTTC	CASSFGLAIYEQYF	NA	TRBV7-9	TRBJ2-7	TRBD2
TGTGCCAGCAGTTTAGGACTACATAGCACAGATACGCAGTATTTT	CASSLGLHSTDTQYF	NA	TRBV28	TRBJ2-3	NA
TGTGCCAGCAGCTTGGGGACTTACAATGAGCAGTTCTTC	CASSLGTYNEQFF	once	TRBV5-6	TRBJ2-1	NA
TGTGCCAGCAGCTTACGCGGGGGTTCTGGAAACACCATATATTTT	CASSLRGGSGNTIYF	NA	TRBV7-2	TRBJ1-3	NA
TGTGCCAGTAGTATCATTGGACATAGCTCTAACTATGGCTACACCTTC	CASSIIGHSSNYGYTF	NA	TRBV19	TRBJ1-2	NA
TGTGCCAGTAGTCCGTATGGCGGGAGCTCCTACAATGAGCAGTTCTTC	CASSPYGGSSYNEQFF	NA	TRBV19	TRBJ2-1	TRBD2
TGTGCCAGCAGTCCCACACTAGCGGCCCCCTCAGAGCAGTACTTC	CASSPTLAAPSEQYF	NA	TRBV28	TRBJ2-7	TRBD2
TGTGCCAGCATCCCGGGACAGGGGCCGTGGGGCTACACCTTC	CASIPGQGPWGYTF	NA	TRBV5-5	TRBJ1-2	TRBD1
TGTGCCACCAACCCTGTAGAGCGGGAGAAGAATGAGCAGTTCTTC	CATNPVEREKNEQFF	NA	TRBV10-3	TRBJ2-1	TRBD2
TGTGCCATCAGGGGGACAGACACCGGGGAGCTGTTTTTT	CAIRGTDTGELFF	NA	TRBV10-3	TRBJ2-2	TRBD1
TGTGCCAGCAGCGGCGACAGTAGTTCATCCGACTACGAGCAGTACTTC	CASSGDSSSSDYEQYF	NA	TRBV7-6	TRBJ2-7	NA
TGTGCCAGGAATGGGGCTAGCGGATCCTACGAGCAGTACTTC	CARNGASGSYEQYF	NA	TRBV2	TRBJ2-7	TRBD2
TGCAGCGTTGCCCCGCAGGGGGCCGTCTATGGCTACACCTTC	CSVAPQGAVYGYTF	once	TRBV29-1	TRBJ1-2	TRBD1
TGTGCCACCAGCAGAGAATGGGGAGACGGCCTGAACACTGAAGCTTTCTTT	CATSREWGDGLNTEAFF	NA	TRBV15	TRBJ1-1	NA
TGTGCCAGCAGCTTGGATCTGGGGGGTCCCGAAGCTTTCTTT	CASSLDLGGPEAFF	NA	TRBV5-5	TRBJ1-1	NA
TGTGCCAGTAGTTCGACACTTAGCGGGAGAACCTATGGGGAGCAGTTCTTC	CASSSTLSGRTYGEQFF	NA	TRBV19	TRBJ2-1	TRBD2
TGTGCCAGCAGTGACGATGGGGGCGCGGGCGGCTACACCTTC	CASSDDGGAGGYTF	NA	TRBV6-4	TRBJ1-2	NA